Listed here are 26 T cell receptor beta chains from one sample, sequenced in a study of identical twins. TCRdb re-analysed the 5' RACE reads in MiXCR, keeping a single row per CDR3 protein. The sample records around 280,000 distinct CDR3 sequences, 6.5% to 9.5% being singletons. The same data also went into a second study, on yellow fever vaccine responses in identical twins.

The sequenced sample was memory (CD45RO+) T cells sorted from blood. These TCRs come from a woman aged 18-29 years in good health.

This clonotype has a handful of counts. This chain uses TRBV28 with TRBJ2-6; D gene unclear. From germline, CDR1 is MDHEN and CDR2 SYDVKM. The ends were cut back, 2 bases at V and 0 bases at J, with 23 bases in the middle. The CDR3 consists of 21 residues. The CDR3 loop reads CASSLVARAATTLSGANVLTF. CDR3 nucleotides: TGTGCCAGCAGTTTAGTTGCAAGAGCAGCCACAACTCTCTCTGGGGCCAACGTCCTGACTTTC.

This clonotype was counted only a few times. The V call is TRBV6-5, the J call TRBJ2-2, with D uncertain. CDR1 and CDR2 (germline): MNHEY, SVGAGI. The germline V and J ends were trimmed by 2 bases and 4 bases, with 11 bases remaining between them. This CDR3 has 15 amino acids. The CDR3: CASSYVASGTGELFF. CDR3 DNA sequence: TGTGCCAGCAGTTACGTCGCCTCGGGCACCGGGGAGCTGTTTTTT.

This clonotype was counted only a few times. V usage is TRBV20-1 and J usage is TRBJ2-7; 9 bases fit TRBD1. The CDR3 contains 16 residues. Germline trimming cut 6 bases from V and 2 bases from J; bases unmatched to any gene: 14. Looked up from germline, CDR1 is DFQATT and CDR2 is SNEGSKA (reference sequence). For the CDR3, the DNA is TGCAGTGCCCGACCGTCCGACAGGGGGTCCCCCTACGAGCAGTACTTC. Translating gives CSARPSDRGSPYEQYF.

The rearrangement links TRBV11-1 to TRBJ2-3; D is possibly TRBD1 or TRBD2 (5 bases each). With 5 bases removed from V and 0 bases from J, the gap between germline ends came to 12 bases. This CDR3 comprises 15 residues. Germline V gene lookup returns CDR1 SGHAT and CDR2 FQDESV (reference sequence). CDR3 region: CASSATGQSTDTQYF. CDR3 sequence (DNA): TGTGCCAGCAGCGCGACGGGGCAGAGCACAGATACGCAGTATTTT.

Only a few counts were recorded for this clonotype. The genes are TRBV27 and TRBJ2-1, with D perhaps TRBD2 (5 bases). CDR1 is MNHEY and CDR2 is SMNVEV in the germline V gene (reference sequence). CDR3 length equals 15 residues. V lost 5 bases and J lost 6, with 17 bases in between. The CDR3 DNA follows: TGTGCCAGCAGTACCCTGGATCGAGCGGCCAATGAGCAGTTCTTC. Its translation: CASSTLDRAANEQFF.

In its sample, this clonotype was seen many times. The chain employs TRBV12-3 or TRBV12-4 and TRBJ1-1; a weak D match, TRBD1 (5 bases). The CDR3 runs 16 residues. V lost 5 bases and J lost 4, with 20 bases in between. CDR3 protein: CASSGGDNRWATEAFF. The CDR3, as DNA: TGTGCCAGCAGTGGCGGGGATAACAGGTGGGCCACTGAAGCTTTCTTT.

This clonotype was recorded at least ten times. The chain is built from TRBV29-1 and TRBJ2-1; D may be TRBD1 or TRBD2 (5 bases each). The germline V gene has CDR1 SQVTM and CDR2 ANQGSEA. Trimming stripped 7 bases from V and 4 bases from J, with 20 bases between. The CDR3 length is 15 residues. The CDR3 DNA reads as TGCAGCGGGACCTTAGGGACGGGGTTTTACAATGAGCAGTTCTTC. As protein: CSGTLGTGFYNEQFF.

The genes are TRBV6-5 and TRBJ2-3, with unresolved D. CDR3 length: 15 residues. Germline CDR1 and CDR2: MNHEY and SVGAGI. The V end lost 0 bases, the J end lost 6 bases, and 13 bases lay between the germline ends. CDR3 amino acids: CASSYSTRAMDTQYF. DNA of the CDR3: TGTGCCAGCAGTTACTCAACCCGGGCCATGGATACGCAGTATTTT.

This clonotype was counted many times. The CDR3 here is CSARGQGGTEAFF. The CDR3 region has the DNA TGCAGTGCCCGAGGGCAGGGGGGCACTGAAGCTTTCTTT. The chain couples TRBV20-1 to TRBJ1-1, with 7 bases matching TRBD1. The germline V gene has CDR1 DFQATT and CDR2 SNEGSKA (reference sequence). After removal of 6 bases from V and 4 bases from J, the junction contained 8 bases not matched to a gene. The CDR3 sequence is 13 residues long.

Of note for this clonotype: A much bigger clone sits one base away, suggesting this may be a read error. Given the absence of the conserved phenylalanine or tryptophan at the CDR3 end, a read error is likely. V is TRBV7-7 and J is TRBJ2-1, with TRBD2 identical over 7 bases. CDR3 length equals 14 residues. Per the germline V gene, CDR1 is SSHAT and CDR2 is FNYEAQ (reference sequence). Trimming took 5 bases from V and 5 from J; bases not matched to a gene: 6. The DNA of the CDR3 is TGTGCCAGCAGCCTCCGGGGAGGGGACAATGAGCAGTTCTTG. Encoded protein: CASSLRGGDNEQFL.

This clonotype occurred a few times. The rearrangement links TRBV9 to TRBJ2-1; the D gene is possibly TRBD1 (6 bases). The CDR3 is made up of 15 amino acids. Trimming pared 3 bases from V and 9 bases from J, leaving 19 bases between. Germline V lookup: CDR1 SGDLS, CDR2 YYNGEE. For the CDR3, the DNA is TGTGCCAGCAGCGCCCGACAGGTGGATATGGGTGAGCAGTTCTTC. It yields the protein CASSARQVDMGEQFF.

The chain links TRBV7-2 to TRBJ2-3; the match to TRBD2 covers 9 bases. Germline assignment: CDR1 SGHTA and CDR2 FQGNSA. The CDR3 spans 14 residues. With V trimmed by 6 bases and J by 1 base, 2 bases remained unmatched. In DNA, the CDR3 is TGTGCCAGCAGACGGACTAGCGGCACAGATACGCAGTATTTT. Translation: CASRRTSGTDTQYF.

This clonotype occurred many times. The chain recombines TRBV6-2 or TRBV6-3 with TRBJ1-2; D call uncertain. CDR3 size: 12 residues. Trimming left V 7 bases short and J 4 bases short, with 10 bases between. The germline CDR1 and CDR2 sequences are MNHEY and SVGEGT. The DNA of the CDR3 is TGTGCCAGCAAAGAGGGAATCTATGGCTACACCTTC. Translated, it gives CASKEGIYGYTF.

The chain has TRBV20-1 and TRBJ2-3, with a tentative D call TRBD1 (6 bases). CDR3 size: 16 residues. V shed 2 bases and J shed 0 bases, with 15 bases lying between them. CDR1 and CDR2 (germline): DFQATT, SNEGSKA (reference sequence). The CDR3 spells CSARRGGLASTDTQYF. The CDR3 coding sequence is TGCAGTGCTAGACGAGGGGGATTGGCGAGCACAGATACGCAGTATTTT.

This clonotype occurred many times. The rearrangement links TRBV28 to TRBJ1-1, with TRBD1 identical over 8 bases. CDR3 length: 12 amino acids. With V trimmed by 6 bases and J by 7 bases, 4 bases remained unmatched. Germline V lookup: CDR1 MDHEN, CDR2 SYDVKM. The DNA of the CDR3 is TGTGCCAGCAGCGGACAGGGATTTGAAGCTTTCTTT. It encodes CASSGQGFEAFF. Variable domain in full (rest from reference TRBV28 and TRBJ1-1): DVKVTQSSRYLVKRTGEKVFLECVQDMDHENMFWYRQDPGLGLRLIYFSYDVKMKEKGDIPEGYSVSREKKERFSLILESASTNQTSMYLCASSGQGFEAFFGQGTRLTVV.

Many counts were recorded for this clonotype. The chain employs TRBV9 and TRBJ2-1; D may be TRBD1 (5 bases). Per germline, CDR1 SGDLS and CDR2 YYNGEE. Trimming pared 2 bases from V and 8 bases from J, leaving 20 bases between. CDR3 length: 16 residues. The DNA for the CDR3 is TGTGCCAGCAGCGTCGATATAGGGGTGAAGGCGGATGAGCAGTTCTTC. Amino acid sequence: CASSVDIGVKADEQFF.

The table lists this clonotype with a few counts. The rearrangement joins TRBV2 to TRBJ2-3, with TRBD2 matching over 10 bases. J was trimmed by 3 bases and V by 2 bases; bases with no gene match: 23. In germline, CDR1 is SNHLY, CDR2 FYNNEI. The CDR3 runs to 22 residues. This chain's CDR3 is CASSELILVARSSGRNTDTQYF. CDR3 nucleotide sequence: TGTGCCAGCAGTGAACTCATTTTGGTGGCCAGGTCTAGCGGGAGAAATACAGATACGCAGTATTTT.

This clonotype was counted many times. This sequence joins TRBV7-6 and TRBJ1-2; D might be TRBD1 (6 bases). V gave up 4 bases and J gave up 6 bases, with 12 bases separating them. The CDR3 consists of 13 residues. Germline V gives CDR1 SGHVS, CDR2 FNYEAQ. The CDR3 sequence: CASSSNREDGYTF. DNA of the CDR3: TGTGCCAGCAGCTCTAACAGGGAAGATGGCTACACCTTC.

This clonotype has ten or more counts. The chain links TRBV3-1 to TRBJ2-1; D is uncertain. From germline, CDR1 is LGHDT and CDR2 YNNKEL (reference sequence). Trimming cost V 2 bases and J 0 bases, with 8 bases left between them. This CDR3 is built from 15 residues. The CDR3 DNA sequence: TGTGCCAGCAGCCAAATAAGTAGCTCCTACAATGAGCAGTTCTTC. Protein sequence: CASSQISSSYNEQFF.

This clonotype has a count of ten or more. This sequence joins TRBV24-1 and TRBJ2-1; D perhaps matches TRBD2 (6 bases). V shed 1 base and J shed 9 bases, with 9 bases lying between them. The CDR3 is 13 amino acids. CDR1 and CDR2 (germline): KGHDR, SFDVKD. Here the CDR3 reads CATSDFIGGEQFF. CDR3 sequence (DNA): TGTGCCACCAGTGATTTTATCGGGGGTGAGCAGTTCTTC.

This clonotype was recorded many times. The chain uses TRBV24-1 and TRBJ2-3; tentatively, D is TRBD2 (6 bases). Germline V gene lookup returns CDR1 KGHDR and CDR2 SFDVKD. The V end was cut by 10 bases, the J end by 1 base, with 14 bases between. The CDR3 sequence is 14 residues long. CDR3 sequence reads: CATMYGGGTDTQYF. CDR3 coding DNA: TGTGCCACGATGTATGGCGGGGGCACAGATACGCAGTATTTT.

This clonotype was recorded at least ten times. V is TRBV5-6 and J is TRBJ2-3; weak D call: TRBD1 (5 bases). V dropped 2 bases and J dropped 5 bases, with 6 bases sitting between them. CDR3 length: 12 amino acids. Germline V gene sequence: CDR1 SGHDT, CDR2 YYEEEE. The CDR3 here is CASSLGEDTQYF. In DNA, the CDR3 is TGTGCCAGCAGCTTAGGGGAAGATACGCAGTATTTT.

In regard to this clonotype: The junction and the germline gene differ at one end; a read error may be behind it. This chain links TRBV6-1 with TRBJ2-1, with TRBD1 identical over 7 bases. This CDR3 region has 15 residues. Germline V CDR1 and CDR2: MNHNS, SASEGT. The CDR3 loop is CASSVQGDPYYEQFF. The CDR3 nucleotides are TGTGCCAGCAGTGTCCAGGGGGATCCCTACTATGAGCAGTTCTTC.

This clonotype has a count of ten or more. CDR3 loop: CSANVDSSNQPQHF. The DNA of the CDR3 is TGCAGTGCCAATGTGGACAGTAGCAATCAGCCCCAGCATTTT. The chain links TRBV20-1 to TRBJ1-5, with D maybe TRBD1 (6 bases). V lost 6 bases and J lost 0, with 12 bases in between. CDR1 is DFQATT, CDR2 SNEGSKA, per germline (reference sequence). The CDR3 loop spans 14 amino acids.

This clonotype came up many times. The rearrangement joins TRBV5-1 to TRBJ2-2; 7 nucleotides agree with TRBD2. This CDR3 has 15 residues. V shed 6 bases, J shed 4 bases, and the junction held 9 bases outside the gene matches. Per germline, CDR1 SGHRS and CDR2 YFSETQ. Here the CDR3 reads CASKEGGSGTGELFF. The CDR3 region has the DNA TGCGCCAGCAAAGAGGGCGGGAGCGGCACCGGGGAGCTGTTTTTT.

This clonotype was detected many times. The chain is built from TRBV12-3 or TRBV12-4 and TRBJ2-4, with D tentatively TRBD1 or TRBD2 (5 bases each). V shed 6 bases and J shed 5 bases, with 14 bases lying between them. The CDR3 totals 14 residues. Here the CDR3 reads CASRPPLGQNIQYF. The CDR3 DNA sequence: TGTGCCAGCAGACCTCCCCTGGGACAAAACATTCAGTACTTC.